This T cell receptor (beta chain) was captured in a study of human T cells and chemical hapten exposure (dated by TCRdb to the early 2020s). Background for the entire study: For sensitization, 2% DPC in acetone was applied to a roughly 2 cm by roughly 2 cm area of upper inner arm skin. Throughout the study period of roughly 24 weeks, patients also received therapeutic DPC doses to the scalp every week. Patch testing on the upper back used Finn chambers containing 0.01% DPC, with scoring done after 6 days according to International Contact Dermatitis Research Group standards. Alopecia areata with under or over 50% scalp involvement, alopecia totalis and alopecia universalis were represented in the patient cohort, which was mostly female. Libraries were combined into a pool for sequencing, and differences in TCR yield between samples came mainly from small differences in library volumes within the pool. The study tracked peripheral blood TCR repertoire changes in vivo during primary and secondary sensitization to the hapten diphenylcyclopropenone (DPC) in alopecia patients. Blood was sampled from patients pre-sensitization (week 0) and at 2, 6 and about 24 weeks after DPC sensitization. For TCR sequencing, blood came from 25 to 35 alopecia patients at anywhere from one to four time points (pre-sensitization, 2, 6 and 24 weeks). Each blood RNA sample was used to sequence both TCR alpha and TCR beta chains.

There are many counts of this clonotype. The specificity of this receptor is unknown. No base qualities exist here, and no much larger clone lies one base off it. Receptors were amplified or captured by RACE. Sequencer: NextSeq 500. During library preparation, unique molecular identifiers were attached to individual cDNA molecules so that TCRs could be counted quantitatively and reproducibly. As for the authors' bioinformatics: A median of around 100,000 TCRs per sample was observed, with a range of about 23,224 to 690,600. The Decombinator software suite was used to annotate the V, J and CDR3 of the TCR reads. For PS versus PT1 abundance plots, all samples were subsampled to the same number of TCRs (28,000). Expanded TCRs were defined as absent before sensitization and observed at least eight times at the 2-week time point. The public sequencing data were trimmed at Q25 with fastp and processed into clonotypes with MiXCR by TCRdb, which kept only in-frame beta chains. Each entry merges the rows of one CDR3 protein and shows their most common DNA and genes. Clone size and V and J calls follow TCRdb, not the original study. The sample has around 44,000 distinct CDR3 sequences on record, over 3.5% of them singletons. Of the sample, around 26% falls within the top ten clones.

General findings and caveats noted by the study authors: Expanded TCRs formed significantly more large CDR3 similarity clusters than pre-sensitization or healthy control sets, consistent with antigen-driven responses. No change with DPC sensitization was found in the number of TCRs above 1 in 1000 frequency, and no evidence of global repertoire structure alterations was found. After repeated subsampling, the strength of the expansion versus patch-test correlation and the threshold at which it became significant changed. Alopecia, a presumed autoimmune disease, was present in all patients, so the immune response of the patients might differ from that of healthy individuals. Patch test score was positively correlated with the number of PT1 expanded TCRs, with significance at thresholds 8, 16 and 32 but not at 4.

The time point label of this sample denotes: patch test 1, 2 weeks after DPC sensitization. The label giving this sample's treatment or condition can be read as: therapeutic diphenylcyclopropenone sensitization with weekly scalp DPC. Total RNA was extracted from unfractionated whole blood that had been collected in Tempus Blood RNA tubes. Blood at each patch-test visit was drawn before the patch test was applied. Patients were considered eligible if aged 18 to 70, diagnosed with alopecia and deemed suitable for DPC therapy, and patients were excluded if pregnant. This TCR was sampled from a middle-aged man with alopecia areata. Some clones in this sample may be carry-over from other donors' samples. The sequencing used whole blood, collected in connection with sensitization to the hapten diphenylcyclopropenone (DPC).

The CDR3 region: CASSRTEGGPPQHF. The DNA sequence is given as TGTGCCAGCAGTCGTACAGAGGGGGGTCCGCCCCAGCATTTT. The chain is encoded by TRBV6-5 joined to TRBJ1-5; D gene: possibly TRBD1, on 6 matching bases. The germline ends are 17 bases apart after V is trimmed by 5 bases and J by 9 bases. The germline V gene specifies MNHEY as CDR1 and SVGAGI as CDR2. The CDR3 numbers 14 residues from cysteine through phenylalanine. CDR3 DNA is the only sequence kept; it has 42 bases, read in frame from the first base.